One sample yielded the 29 T cell receptor beta chains listed below, sequenced in a study of Graves' ophthalmopathy and Graves' hyperthyroidism. TCR beta CDR3 amplification used RNA transcripts. RT-PCR with HTBI primers came first, then second-round multiplex PCR. One entry per CDR3 protein results from TCRdb running MiXCR on the multiplex PCR reads. The sample has about 550,000 distinct CDR3 sequences, about 35% seen once. The source material was peripheral blood or thyroid tissue (not recorded which). These TCRs come from an adult man with Graves' hyperthyroidism.

With respect to this clonotype: Because the CDR3 is missing its conserved closing phenylalanine or tryptophan, this is likely a read error. The DNA is omitted, as the CDR3 cannot be located on it reliably, and the CDR3 follows TCRdb's listing. The chain combines TRBV7-9 with TRBJ1-3. The CDR3 spans 8 residues, counting both ends. Germline V gives CDR1 SEHNR, CDR2 FQNEAQ (reference sequence). The CDR3 reads CASSLGST.

This clonotype was found once. This chain uses TRBV5-6 with TRBJ2-7; 11 nucleotides align to TRBD2. There are 18 residues in the CDR3. Germline CDR1 and CDR2: SGHDT and YYEEEE. J lost 6 bases, V lost 3 bases, and 17 bases had no gene match. The CDR3 reads CASSSRTSGPIRYGEQYF. DNA for the CDR3: TGTGCCAGCAGCTCTCGGACTAGCGGGCCAATCCGCTATGGCGAGCAGTACTTC.

The chain has TRBV7-8 and TRBJ2-7, with a possible D match to TRBD1 (5 bases). Trimming took off 5 bases at V and 2 bases at J, with 13 bases between the two ends. Germline V gene sequence: CDR1 SGHVS, CDR2 FQNEAQ. This CDR3 is 14 amino acids long. CDR3 region: CASSPAGLTYEQYF. Here the CDR3 DNA reads TGTGCCAGCAGCCCTGCAGGGTTAACCTACGAGCAGTACTTC.

The chain couples TRBV20-1 to TRBJ1-4, with D maybe TRBD1 (5 bases). The V end was cut by 6 bases, the J end by 4 bases, with 15 bases between. The CDR3 consists of 14 residues. In germline, CDR1 is DFQATT, CDR2 SNEGSKA (reference sequence). The CDR3 bases are TGCAGTGCCACGATACGGGGACTTAATGAAAAACTGTTTTTT. It codes for CSATIRGLNEKLFF.

The J gene is TRBJ2-7, the V gene TRBV7-9, with 8 bases lining up with TRBD2. This CDR3 is 16 amino acids long. V was pared by 6 bases and J by 2 bases, with 12 bases of the junction left unmatched. Germline V gene lookup returns CDR1 SEHNR and CDR2 FQNEAQ (reference sequence). CDR3 sequence: CASSLLAGSGAYEQYF. Written as DNA, the CDR3 is TGTGCCAGCAGTTTGCTAGCGGGCAGCGGCGCCTACGAGCAGTACTTC.

The J gene is TRBJ2-3, the V gene TRBV7-3; possibly TRBD1 or TRBD2 for D (5 bases each). The length of the CDR3 is 16 residues. CDR1 and CDR2 (germline): SGHTA, FQGTGA. Trimming took 5 bases from V and 2 from J, leaving 17 bases between them. The DNA for the CDR3 is TGTGCCAGCAGCGCAACCGGGACCCCCAACACAGATACGCAGTATTTT. Translated, it gives CASSATGTPNTDTQYF. The entire variable domain, with the rest obtained from reference TRBV7-3 and TRBJ2-3, is as follows: GAGVSQTPSNKVTEKGKYVELRCDPISGHTALYWYRQSLGQGPEFLIYFQGTGAADDSGLPNDRFFAVRPEGSVSTLKIQRTERGDSAVYLCASSATGTPNTDTQYFGPGTRLTVL.

This clonotype was observed a handful of times. This chain links TRBV12-3 or TRBV12-4 with TRBJ2-5; 10 bases align to TRBD2. V lost 6 bases to trimming and J lost 4 bases; unmatched junction nucleotides: 5. This CDR3 contains 14 residues. This chain's CDR3 is CASRSAGGPETQYF. Written as DNA, the CDR3 is TGTGCCAGCAGATCAGCGGGAGGGCCAGAGACCCAGTACTTC.

This chain connects TRBV29-1 to TRBJ1-4; D possibly corresponds to TRBD1 (5 bases). The CDR3 is 12 amino acids. V lost 3 bases and J lost 8, with 10 bases in between. Germline lookup yields CDR1 SQVTM and CDR2 ANQGSEA. The CDR3 DNA reads TGCAGCGTTGAGGTAGGGGACGAAAAACTGTTTTTT. It is translated as CSVEVGDEKLFF.

As concerns this clonotype: A much bigger clone sits one base away, suggesting this may be a read error. The rearrangement joins TRBV5-6 to TRBJ2-7; 7 bases agree with TRBD2. CDR1 is SGHDT, CDR2 YYEEEE, per germline. The CDR3 runs to 14 residues. CDR3 bases: TGTGCCAGCAGCTGGGAGGGGCCCATCTACGGGCAGTACTTC. It is translated as CASSWEGPIYGQYF.

This clonotype was counted ten times or more. The J gene is TRBJ2-7, the V gene TRBV20-1, with D tentatively TRBD2 (6 bases). The CDR3 consists of 15 residues. Per germline, CDR1 DFQATT and CDR2 SNEGSKA (reference sequence). The germline V and J ends were trimmed by 5 bases and 3 bases, with 20 bases remaining between them. CDR3 sequence (DNA): TGCAGTGCTTCGCCCTCGGGGCTAGCGCTCTACGAGCAGTACTTC. This encodes CSASPSGLALYEQYF.

This clonotype has ten or more counts. The chain links TRBV10-3 to TRBJ1-2; D unresolved. Germline V lookup: CDR1 ENHRY, CDR2 SYGVKD. V lost 6 bases, J lost 8 bases, and 13 bases lay in between. The CDR3 is made up of 12 amino acids. The CDR3 is CAISPSRVGYTF. The CDR3 DNA follows: TGTGCCATCAGCCCCTCGAGGGTGGGCTACACCTTC.

This clonotype was detected ten times or more. The rearrangement uses TRBV9 and TRBJ1-6, with D perhaps matching TRBD1 (5 bases). In germline, CDR1 is SGDLS, CDR2 YYNGEE. The CDR3 length is 14 residues. V lost 3 bases and J 9 bases, leaving 13 bases between the germline ends. CDR3 sequence reads: CASSAGNRGSPLHF. CDR3 DNA: TGTGCCAGCAGCGCAGGGAATCGAGGTTCACCCCTCCACTTT.

J is TRBJ2-5 and V is TRBV29-1; possible D gene TRBD1, 6 bases. The CDR3 sequence is 15 residues long. In germline, CDR1 is SQVTM, CDR2 ANQGSEA. Trimming took off 1 base at V and 9 bases at J, with 21 bases between the two ends. As DNA, the CDR3 is TGCAGCGTTGAAGTGGAAGGGGGAGCCAATCAGCCCCAGTACTTC. This translates into CSVEVEGGANQPQYF.

The rearrangement links TRBV5-1 to TRBJ2-7; D is possibly TRBD1 or TRBD2 (5 bases each). Germline V gene data show CDR1 as SGHRS and CDR2 as YFSETQ. V was cut by 1 base and J by 0 bases, with 11 bases left in between. The CDR3 extends over 15 amino acids. Here the CDR3 reads CASSLRGEYSYEQYF. The CDR3 region has the DNA TGCGCCAGCAGCTTGAGAGGGGAGTACTCCTACGAGCAGTACTTC.

Written as DNA, the CDR3 is TGTGCCAGTAGTATCCCGGGCCAGGGGGCTCAAGATGGCTACACCTTC. This translates into CASSIPGQGAQDGYTF. J is TRBJ1-2 and V is TRBV19, with 8 bases matching TRBD1. V was pared by 3 bases and J by 6 bases, with 12 bases of the junction left unmatched. The CDR3 sequence is 16 residues long. The germline gives CDR1 LNHDA, CDR2 SQIVND (reference sequence). The full variable domain, completed using reference TRBV19 and TRBJ1-2, is DGGITQSPKYLFRKEGQNVTLSCEQNLNHDAMYWYRQDPGQGLRLIYYSQIVNDFQKGDIAEGYSVSREKKESFPLTVTSAQKNPTAFYLCASSIPGQGAQDGYTFGSGTRLTVV.

A note on this clonotype: A clone one base away is much larger, so this may be a read error. V usage is TRBV2 and J usage is TRBJ1-3; D is undetermined. The CDR3 has 17 amino acids. Germline CDR1 SNHLY, CDR2 FYNNEI. Trimming took off 6 bases at V and 1 base at J, with 19 bases between the two ends. The CDR3 sequence is CASSLGDGPFSGNTIYF. The CDR3 DNA reads TGTGCCAGCAGCTTAGGAGACGGGCCTTTTTCTGGAAACACCATATATTTT.

The chain recombines TRBV12-3 or TRBV12-4 with TRBJ2-7, with TRBD2 matching 7 bases. CDR3 length: 15 residues. The trim removed 3 bases at V and 6 bases at J, leaving 11 bases unmatched. CDR3 sequence reads: CASSLGGGGIAEQYF. The CDR3 DNA follows: TGTGCCAGCAGTTTGGGGGGGGGAGGAATAGCCGAGCAGTACTTC.

This clonotype was detected a few times. The chain combines TRBV11-3 with TRBJ2-3; 12 positions match TRBD2. The CDR3 runs 16 residues. CDR1 and CDR2 (germline): SGHNT, YENEEA. The V segment lost 6 bases and the J segment 0 bases; nucleotides outside the gene matches: 4. CDR3 in DNA: TGTGCCAGCAGTTCTAGCGGGGGGGGCAGCACAGATACGCAGTATTTT. This codes for CASSSSGGGSTDTQYF. The full variable domain, with the rest looked up from reference TRBV11-3 and TRBJ2-3, is EAGVVQSPRYKIIEKKQPVAFWCNPISGHNTLYWYLQNLGQGPELLIRYENEEAVDDSQLPKDRFSAERLKGVDSTLKIQPAELGDSAVYLCASSSSGGGSTDTQYFGPGTRLTVL.

The chain recombines TRBV7-9 with TRBJ1-2; no reliable D call. Per germline, CDR1 SEHNR and CDR2 FQNEAQ (reference sequence). V dropped 4 bases and J dropped 0 bases, with 6 bases sitting between them. The CDR3 length is 13 residues. The CDR3 here is CASSWVANYGYTF. In DNA, the CDR3 is TGTGCCAGCAGCTGGGTGGCTAACTATGGCTACACCTTC. The full variable domain, in which reference TRBV7-9 and TRBJ1-2 provide the parts outside the CDR3, is DTGVSQNPRHKITKRGQNVTFRCDPISEHNRLYWYRQTLGQGPEFLTYFQNEAQLEKSRLLSDRFSAERPKGSFSTLEIQRTEQGDSAMYLCASSWVANYGYTFGSGTRLTVV.

The V and J genes are TRBV7-8 and TRBJ2-7, with D perhaps matching TRBD2 (6 bases). V lost 1 base and J 0 bases, leaving 10 bases between the germline ends. This CDR3 contains 15 residues. Per germline, CDR1 SGHVS and CDR2 FQNEAQ. The CDR3 DNA follows: TGTGCCAGCAGCTTAGTACGGGGGAGCTCCTACGAGCAGTACTTC. As protein: CASSLVRGSSYEQYF.

Details on this clonotype: This sequence may be a read error, since a much larger clone differs from it by one base. V gene TRBV7-9 combines with J gene TRBJ1-3, with D possibly matching TRBD1 (5 bases). From germline, CDR1 is SEHNR and CDR2 FQNEAQ (reference sequence). Trimming pared 5 bases from V and 0 bases from J, leaving 14 bases between. This CDR3 region has 16 residues. The CDR3 region has the DNA TGTGCCAGCAGCCCCCCCAGGGAGAACTCTGGAAACACCATATATTTT. Its translation: CASSPPRENSGNTIYF.

Of note for this clonotype: This may stem from a read error, because a much larger clone lies one nucleotide away. V and J are TRBV13 and TRBJ2-7; unclear D gene. This CDR3 is 14 amino acids long. Germline V lookup: CDR1 PRHDT, CDR2 FYEKMQ (reference sequence). Trimming took off 3 bases at V and 0 bases at J, with 9 bases between the two ends. The CDR3 nucleotides are TGTGCCAGCAGCTTCAGGTGGGCCTCCTACGAGCAGTACTTC. Translation gives CASSFRWASYEQYF.

This clonotype was seen repeatedly, ten times or more. The genes are TRBV10-2 and TRBJ1-2; perhaps TRBD1 as D (6 bases). This CDR3 is 13 amino acids long. Germline V gene sequence: CDR1 WSHSY, CDR2 SAAADI. Trimming left V 6 bases short and J 8 bases short, with 16 bases between. The CDR3 region has the DNA TGCGCCAGCAGGAGGACAGAAGTCGTCGGCTACACCTTC. It yields the protein CASRRTEVVGYTF.

The table lists this clonotype with many counts. The conserved final phenylalanine or tryptophan is absent from the CDR3, which likely points to a read error. V is TRBV2 and J is TRBJ2-5; perhaps TRBD2 as D (7 bases). This CDR3 is 14 amino acids long. Per the germline V gene, CDR1 is SNHLY and CDR2 is FYNNEI. V shed 7 bases and J shed 1 base, with 13 bases lying between them. DNA for the CDR3: TGTGCCAGCAAGGGGAGGGGGTTCCAAGAGACCCAGTACCTC. Translation: CASKGRGFQETQYL.

In its sample, this clonotype was seen many times. The chain joins TRBV4-1 to TRBJ2-7; the D gene is possibly TRBD1 (5 bases). This CDR3 contains 14 residues. Germline V gives CDR1 MGHRA, CDR2 YSYEKL. Trimming stripped 0 bases from V and 3 bases from J, with 9 bases between. CDR3 loop: CASSQDSRGYEQYF. CDR3 sequence (DNA): TGCGCCAGCAGCCAAGATTCAAGGGGCTACGAGCAGTACTTC.

This clonotype occurred a few times. The chain joins TRBV19 to TRBJ1-2; unclear D gene. The V gene's germline CDR1 is LNHDA and CDR2 SQIVND (reference sequence). V was pared by 5 bases and J by 6 bases, with 7 bases between. The CDR3 covers 11 residues. CDR3 in DNA: TGTGCCAGTAGTGGGGAAAATGGCTACACCTTC. This encodes CASSGENGYTF.

Regarding this clonotype: A read error is likely, as this CDR3 ends without the conserved phenylalanine or tryptophan. The limits of the CDR3 on the DNA are not certain, so only TCRdb's listed CDR3 is given. This rearrangement joins TRBV10-3 to TRBJ1-5; the table assigns TRBD1, which was not confirmed against the DNA. The CDR3 is 9 residues long, ends included. Germline CDR1 and CDR2: ENHRY and SYGVKD. This chain's CDR3 is CAIGGNRDR.

The rearrangement joins TRBV2 to TRBJ1-4, with TRBD1 as a possible D gene (5 bases). This CDR3 contains 15 residues. Looked up from germline, CDR1 is SNHLY and CDR2 is FYNNEI. V shed 6 bases and J shed 11 bases, with 22 bases lying between them. CDR3 protein: CASSPSGTVLMKLFF. CDR3 in DNA: TGTGCCAGCAGCCCTTCCGGGACGGTGTTGATGAAACTGTTTTTT.

The chain links TRBV2 to TRBJ2-5, with a possible D match to TRBD1 (6 bases). Trimming took off 5 bases at V and 9 bases at J, with 28 bases between the two ends. Germline V gives CDR1 SNHLY, CDR2 FYNNEI. The CDR3 totals 17 residues. CDR3 in DNA: TGTGCCAGCAGTCTCCGGGCCCTCCAGGGGAGCAATCAGCCCCAGTACTTC. Translation gives CASSLRALQGSNQPQYF.